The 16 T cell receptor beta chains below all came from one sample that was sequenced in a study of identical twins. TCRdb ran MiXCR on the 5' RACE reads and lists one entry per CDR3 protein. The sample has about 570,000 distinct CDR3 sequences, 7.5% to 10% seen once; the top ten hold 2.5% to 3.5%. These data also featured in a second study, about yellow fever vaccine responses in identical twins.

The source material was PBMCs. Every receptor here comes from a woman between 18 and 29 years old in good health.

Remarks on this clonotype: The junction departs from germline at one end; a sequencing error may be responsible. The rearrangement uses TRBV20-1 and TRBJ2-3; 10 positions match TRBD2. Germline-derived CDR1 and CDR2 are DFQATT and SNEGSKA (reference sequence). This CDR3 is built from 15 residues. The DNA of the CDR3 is TGCAGTGCTTCTCGGACTAGCGGTACCACATATACGCAGTATTTT. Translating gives CSASRTSGTTYTQYF.

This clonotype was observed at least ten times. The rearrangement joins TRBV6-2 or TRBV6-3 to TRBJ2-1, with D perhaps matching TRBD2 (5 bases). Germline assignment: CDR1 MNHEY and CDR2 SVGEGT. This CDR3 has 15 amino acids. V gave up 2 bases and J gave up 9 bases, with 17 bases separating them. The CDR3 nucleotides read TGTGCCAGCAGTTACGTCGGCGGGCCCCTTGGTGAGCAGTTCTTC. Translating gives CASSYVGGPLGEQFF.

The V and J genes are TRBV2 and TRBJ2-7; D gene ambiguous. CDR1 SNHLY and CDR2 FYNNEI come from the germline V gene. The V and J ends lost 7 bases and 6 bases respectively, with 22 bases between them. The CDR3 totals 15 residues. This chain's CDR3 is CASMDPGFTPSEQYF. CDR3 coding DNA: TGTGCCAGCATGGATCCCGGATTTACCCCCAGCGAGCAGTACTTC.

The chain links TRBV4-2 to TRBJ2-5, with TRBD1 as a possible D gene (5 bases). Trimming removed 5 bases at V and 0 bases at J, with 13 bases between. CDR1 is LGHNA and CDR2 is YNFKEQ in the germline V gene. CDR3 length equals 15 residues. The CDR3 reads CASSTAQGYQETQYF. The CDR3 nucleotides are TGTGCCAGCAGCACCGCGCAGGGATACCAAGAGACCCAGTACTTC.

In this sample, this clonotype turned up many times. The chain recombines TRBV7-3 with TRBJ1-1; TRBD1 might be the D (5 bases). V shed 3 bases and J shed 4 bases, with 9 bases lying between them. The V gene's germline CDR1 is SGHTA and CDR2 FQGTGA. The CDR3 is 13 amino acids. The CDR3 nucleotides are TGTGCCAGCAGCTTGCAGGGATCCACTGAAGCTTTCTTT. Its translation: CASSLQGSTEAFF.

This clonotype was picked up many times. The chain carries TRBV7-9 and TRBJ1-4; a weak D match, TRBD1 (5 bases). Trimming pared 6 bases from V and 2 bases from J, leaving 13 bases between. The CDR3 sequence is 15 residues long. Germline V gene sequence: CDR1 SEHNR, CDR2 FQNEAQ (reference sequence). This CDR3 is CASSRQQATNEKLFF. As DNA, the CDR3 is TGTGCCAGCAGTCGTCAACAGGCGACTAATGAAAAACTGTTTTTT.

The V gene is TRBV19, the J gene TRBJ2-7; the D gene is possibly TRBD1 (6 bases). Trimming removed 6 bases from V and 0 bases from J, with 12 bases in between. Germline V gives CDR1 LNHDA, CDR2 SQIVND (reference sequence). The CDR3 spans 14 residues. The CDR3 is CASSGQIFSYEQYF. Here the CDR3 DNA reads TGTGCCAGTAGCGGACAGATCTTCTCCTACGAGCAGTACTTC.

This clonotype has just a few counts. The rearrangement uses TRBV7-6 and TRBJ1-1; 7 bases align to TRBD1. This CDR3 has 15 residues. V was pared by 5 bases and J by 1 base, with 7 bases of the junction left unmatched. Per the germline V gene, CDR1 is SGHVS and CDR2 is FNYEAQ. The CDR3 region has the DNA TGTGCCAGCAGCCGAAGGGGGACAGCGAACACTGAAGCTTTCTTT. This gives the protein CASSRRGTANTEAFF.

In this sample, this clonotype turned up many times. Here the CDR3 reads CASSRTGGNQPQHF. The CDR3 DNA follows: TGTGCCAGCAGTCGGACAGGGGGCAATCAGCCCCAGCATTTT. The chain has TRBV6-2 or TRBV6-3 and TRBJ1-5; 9 positions agree with TRBD1. V was clipped by 5 bases and J by 2 bases; unmatched bases: 1. The CDR3 is made up of 14 amino acids. Germline V gives CDR1 MNHEY, CDR2 SVGEGT.

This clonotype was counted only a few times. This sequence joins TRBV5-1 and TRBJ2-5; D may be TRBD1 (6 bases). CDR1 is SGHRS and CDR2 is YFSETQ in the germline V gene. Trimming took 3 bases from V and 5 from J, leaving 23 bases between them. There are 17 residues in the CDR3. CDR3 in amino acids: CASSWGMGQPLGETQYF. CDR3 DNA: TGCGCCAGCAGCTGGGGTATGGGACAACCCCTGGGGGAGACCCAGTACTTC.

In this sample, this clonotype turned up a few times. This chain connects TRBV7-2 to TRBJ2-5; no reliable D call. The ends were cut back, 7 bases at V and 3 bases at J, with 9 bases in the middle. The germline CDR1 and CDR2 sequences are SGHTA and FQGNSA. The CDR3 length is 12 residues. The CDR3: CASTRGEETQYF. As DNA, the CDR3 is TGTGCCAGCACCCGAGGCGAAGAGACCCAGTACTTC.

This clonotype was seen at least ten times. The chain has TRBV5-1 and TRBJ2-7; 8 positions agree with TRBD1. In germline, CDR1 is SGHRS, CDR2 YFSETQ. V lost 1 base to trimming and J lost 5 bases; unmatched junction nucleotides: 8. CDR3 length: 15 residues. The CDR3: CASSLWTGQGNEQYF. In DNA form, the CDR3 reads TGCGCCAGCAGCTTGTGGACCGGACAGGGCAACGAGCAGTACTTC.

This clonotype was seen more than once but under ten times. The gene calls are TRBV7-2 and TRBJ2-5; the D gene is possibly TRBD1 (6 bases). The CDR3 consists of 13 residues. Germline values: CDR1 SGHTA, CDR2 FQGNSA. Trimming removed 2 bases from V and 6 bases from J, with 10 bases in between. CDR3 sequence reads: CASSLIRGQTQYF. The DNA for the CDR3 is TGTGCCAGCAGCTTAATCAGGGGACAGACCCAGTACTTC. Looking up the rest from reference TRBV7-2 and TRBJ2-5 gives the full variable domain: GAGVSQSPSNKVTEKGKDVELRCDPISGHTALYWYRQSLGQGLEFLIYFQGNSAPDKSGLPSDRFSAERTGGSVSTLTIQRTQQEDSAVYLCASSLIRGQTQYFGPGTRLLVL.

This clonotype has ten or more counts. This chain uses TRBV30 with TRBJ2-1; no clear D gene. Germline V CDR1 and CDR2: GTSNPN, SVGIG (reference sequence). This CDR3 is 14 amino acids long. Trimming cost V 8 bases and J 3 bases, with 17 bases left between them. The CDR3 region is CALDPGVGYNEQFF. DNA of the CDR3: TGTGCCCTCGATCCGGGCGTAGGCTACAATGAGCAGTTCTTC.

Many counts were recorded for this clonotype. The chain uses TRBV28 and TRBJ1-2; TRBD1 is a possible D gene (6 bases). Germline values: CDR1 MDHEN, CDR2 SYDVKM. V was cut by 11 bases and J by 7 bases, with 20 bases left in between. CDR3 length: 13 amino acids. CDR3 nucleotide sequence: TGTGCCGTACCGCGAGTGCAGGGGTTTGGCTACACCTTC. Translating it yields CAVPRVQGFGYTF.

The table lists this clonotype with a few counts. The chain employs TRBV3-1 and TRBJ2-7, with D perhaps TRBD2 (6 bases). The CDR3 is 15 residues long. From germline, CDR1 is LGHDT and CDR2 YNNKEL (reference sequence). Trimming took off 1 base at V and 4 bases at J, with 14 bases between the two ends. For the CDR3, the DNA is TGTGCCAGCAGCCAAGCGGCTGGGGGGATGTACGAGCAGTACTTC. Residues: CASSQAAGGMYEQYF.